This TCR beta chain was obtained from a study of PD-1 blockade in classical Hodgkin lymphoma. Study observations and caveats: Patients were excluded if nivolumab began under 1 year after ASCT (the autologous transplant). Complete responders entered with baseline diversity on par with newly diagnosed patients, the results showed.

CDR3 size: 18 residues. Germline CDR1 and CDR2: MGHRA and YSYEKL. Deletions cut 1 base from V and 0 bases from J, with 18 bases between. Time point noted: cycle 4 day 1 (C4D1), after less than 7 weeks of nivolumab. All the patients suffered relapse after autologous stem cell transplantation, and brentuximab vedotin exposure differed. PBMCs, once thawed, yielded CD8+ T cells isolated by magnetic negative selection. Using immunoSEQ multiplex PCR, the repertoire was profiled, and TCRdb retains in-frame clones only, with some absent. Of roughly 7,000 clones listed, over 45% were seen once; the top ten hold roughly a tenth. Remarks on this clone: The antigen is unknown.

The sequencing here drew on CD8+ T cells from blood, taken before the fourth cycle of nivolumab. The chain carries TRBV4-1 and TRBJ1-2, with D tentatively TRBD1 (5 bases). The sequence was collected from a human donor with classical Hodgkin lymphoma. This CDR3 is CASSQATGLRIANYGYTF. DNA of the CDR3: TGCGCCAGCAGCCAAGCCACGGGACTGAGAATAGCTAACTATGGCTACACCTTC.